These 17 T cell receptor beta chains share one sample of origin, sequenced in a study of blood T cell repertoires in COVID-19. Method: immunoSEQ multiplex PCR; TCRdb's copy keeps in-frame clones and lacks some. There are 200,000 to 250,000 clones in the sample; 70% to 90% occur only once, and over 7% lies in the top ten. Specimen: PBMCs or T cells enriched from blood (not recorded which). Source of these receptors: a woman aged 40 to 50 with acute COVID-19.

The genes are TRBV28 and TRBJ1-5; D remains ambiguous. The germline V gene has CDR1 MDHEN and CDR2 SYDVKM. Trimming took off 8 bases at V and 7 bases at J, with 15 bases between the two ends. The CDR3 spans 13 residues. The CDR3 nucleotides read TGTGCCAGCGTTTCAGCCGCGGAACAGCCCCAGCATTTT. Protein: CASVSAAEQPQHF. The full variable domain, its missing parts supplied by reference TRBV28 and TRBJ1-5, is DVKVTQSSRYLVKRTGEKVFLECVQDMDHENMFWYRQDPGLGLRLIYFSYDVKMKEKGDIPEGYSVSREKKERFSLILESASTNQTSMYLCASVSAAEQPQHFGDGTRLSIL.

The rearrangement joins TRBV7-2 to TRBJ2-5, with 7 bases fitting TRBD2. Unmatched junction bases numbered 8, after V lost 2 bases and J lost 5 bases. Per germline, CDR1 SGHTA and CDR2 FQGNSA. CDR3 length: 15 residues. CDR3 DNA: TGTGCCAGCAGCTTAACTCCGGGAGGTGGGGAGACCCAGTACTTC. As protein: CASSLTPGGGETQYF.

This chain uses TRBV4-2 with TRBJ1-2; 8 bases are a match to TRBD1. CDR3 size: 18 residues. V was pared by 0 bases and J by 5 bases, with 14 bases of the junction left unmatched. Germline V gene lookup returns CDR1 LGHNA and CDR2 YNFKEQ. The CDR3 nucleotides read TGTGCCAGCAGCCAAGATAGGTTAACAGGGGGAATGGTATATGGCTACACCTTC. Protein sequence: CASSQDRLTGGMVYGYTF.

Points on this clone: The sample carries other DNA sequences with the same CDR3. DNA for the CDR3: TGTGCCAGCACAACCACGGGCTATGGCTACACCTTC. It encodes CASTTTGYGYTF. The chain couples TRBV28 to TRBJ1-2; D ambiguous. There are 12 residues in the CDR3. V lost 7 bases and J 4 bases, leaving 10 bases between the germline ends. Germline V gene sequence: CDR1 MDHEN, CDR2 SYDVKM.

The chain has TRBV14 and TRBJ1-4, with TRBD1 as a possible D gene (5 bases). V dropped 5 bases and J dropped 8 bases, with 21 bases sitting between them. Per the germline V gene, CDR1 is SGHDN and CDR2 is FVKESK. The CDR3 loop spans 16 amino acids. CDR3: CASSTRRSARTEKLFF. The CDR3 DNA follows: TGTGCCAGCAGCACACGCAGGTCAGCTCGGACAGAAAAACTGTTTTTT.

J is TRBJ2-7 and V is TRBV3-1 (or the pseudogene TRBV3-2); D is ambiguous. Germline V gene sequence: CDR1 LGHDT, CDR2 YNNKEL (reference sequence). V lost 0 bases and J 6 bases, leaving 6 bases between the germline ends. The CDR3 is 12 residues long. Written as DNA, the CDR3 is TGTGCCAGCAGCCAAGATTTCGGCGAGCAGTACTTC. Amino acid sequence: CASSQDFGEQYF.

CDR3 amino acids: CASSQRGGSQPQHF. As DNA, the CDR3 is TGTGCCAGCAGCCAGCGGGGTGGGAGCCAGCCCCAGCATTTT. The V call is TRBV3-1 (or the pseudogene TRBV3-2), the J call TRBJ1-5; D not resolved. Looked up from germline, CDR1 is LGHDT and CDR2 is YNNKEL (reference sequence). V was trimmed by 3 bases and J by 7 bases, leaving 13 bases between them. This CDR3 has 14 residues.

This chain connects TRBV29-1 to TRBJ2-7, with TRBD1 matching 9 bases. Losses at the gene ends were 4 bases for V and 1 base for J; bases not matched to a gene: 2. The V gene's germline CDR1 is SQVTM and CDR2 ANQGSEA. This CDR3 region has 13 residues. CDR3 bases: TGCAGCGTTGGACAGGGGGGTTCCTACGAGCAGTACTTC. Translating gives CSVGQGGSYEQYF.

The chain employs TRBV5-1 and TRBJ2-5; D not certain. V shed 5 bases and J shed 2 bases, with 10 bases lying between them. CDR3 length equals 13 residues. Germline assignment: CDR1 SGHRS and CDR2 YFSETQ. CDR3 DNA sequence: TGCGCCAGCAGGGTAGCAGATCAAGAGACCCAGTACTTC. Its protein product is CASRVADQETQYF.

This chain uses TRBV27 with TRBJ1-5, with 9 bases that match TRBD1. Trimming at V came to 5 bases and at J to 7 bases, leaving 9 bases not matched to a gene. Per the germline V gene, CDR1 is MNHEY and CDR2 is SMNVEV (reference sequence). The CDR3 has 15 residues. CDR3 DNA sequence: TGTGCCAGCAGTCCGTCCCGGGACAGGGAACAGCCCCAGCATTTT. It is translated as CASSPSRDREQPQHF.

The V call is TRBV7-2, the J call TRBJ2-7; a possible D gene is TRBD2 (5 bases). The germline V gene encodes CDR1 SGHTA and CDR2 FQGNSA. The CDR3 runs to 17 residues. The V end lost 2 bases, the J end lost 1 base, and 18 bases lay between the germline ends. The DNA for the CDR3 is TGTGCCAGCAGCTTAACAACAAACGGACTGTGGTCCTACGAGCAGTACTTC. This sequence encodes CASSLTTNGLWSYEQYF.

The rearrangement uses TRBV29-1 and TRBJ2-1, with TRBD2 identical over 8 bases. CDR1 SQVTM and CDR2 ANQGSEA come from the germline V gene. V lost 3 bases and J lost 8; bases outside the gene matches: 9. CDR3 length equals 14 residues. The CDR3 DNA reads TGCAGCGTTGAGGACAGCGGGAGATCTGATGAGCAGTTCTTC. Translated: CSVEDSGRSDEQFF.

This clone has a single count. This rearrangement joins TRBV7-9 to TRBJ2-1, with 7 positions matching TRBD1. J lost 10 bases, V lost 5 bases, and 11 bases had no gene match. CDR3 length equals 14 residues. Germline V gene lookup returns CDR1 SEHNR and CDR2 FQNEAQ (reference sequence). The CDR3 DNA reads as TGTGCCAGCAGCCCAAAAGACAGGGTCGGCGAGCAGTTCTTC. Translated, it gives CASSPKDRVGEQFF.

This clone appeared once. The DNA for the CDR3 is TGTGCCAGCAGTGAATACCGAGAGGAGCCCCAGCATTTT. Its protein product is CASSEYREEPQHF. The rearrangement uses TRBV2 and TRBJ1-5; D is uncertain. Deletions cut 2 bases from V and 8 bases from J, with 10 bases between. The CDR3 is 13 residues long. CDR1 and CDR2 from the germline V gene are SNHLY and FYNNEI.

The rearrangement joins TRBV5-1 to TRBJ2-4, with 14 bases identical to TRBD2. Trimming at V came to 0 bases and at J to 11 bases, leaving 4 bases not matched to a gene. CDR1 is SGHRS, CDR2 YFSETQ, per germline. The CDR3 runs 15 residues. The CDR3 region is CASSLEPGLAGVQYF. The CDR3 region has the DNA TGCGCCAGCAGCTTGGAACCGGGACTAGCGGGGGTTCAGTACTTC. Together with reference TRBV5-1 and TRBJ2-4, the CDR3 gives the full variable domain: KAGVTQTPRYLIKTRGQQVTLSCSPISGHRSVSWYQQTPGQGLQFLFEYFSETQRNKGNFPGRFSGRQFSNSRSEMNVSTLELGDSALYLCASSLEPGLAGVQYFGAGTRLSVL.

The chain carries TRBV18 and TRBJ2-5; TRBD2 aligns across 10 bases. Germline V gene data show CDR1 as KGHSH and CDR2 as LQKENI. This CDR3 region has 17 residues. The V and J ends lost 5 bases and 4 bases, in that order; junction bases with no gene match: 13. The CDR3 DNA is TGTGCCAGCTCAGACGGTATCAGCGGGGGGGCCGGAGAGACCCAGTACTTC. Protein product: CASSDGISGGAGETQYF.

As concerns this clone: The junction shows a germline mismatch at one end, possibly a read error. The chain uses TRBV10-3 and TRBJ1-6, with 9 positions matching TRBD1. The germline V gene has CDR1 ENHRY and CDR2 SYGVKD. The CDR3 is 15 residues long. The DNA for the CDR3 is TGTGCCATCAGCGAGGACAGGGGAACAAATTCGCCCCTCCACTTT. Translating it yields CAISEDRGTNSPLHF.